The rows below give T cell receptor beta chains drawn from one sample of a study of T-cell memory formation after mild COVID-19. Each CDR3 protein is one row after TCRdb ran MiXCR on the 5' RACE reads. The sample has under 110,000 distinct CDR3 sequences; approximately 15% are singletons. The material sequenced was PBMCs or a T cell subset sorted from them (not recorded which). The origin of the receptors is an adult woman who had mild COVID-19 (a few samples of this study predate the infection). Cell type and time point are not known. The CDR3 runs from the conserved cysteine through the conserved F or W. The D gene is left open where the match is weak. Where a row states a size, it is once, few, many or the class of an expanded clone; other rows omit it.

clone_size j_call d_call cdr3_length v_call cdr3_nt cdr3_aa
. TRBJ1-2 . 14 TRBV6-2/TRBV6-3 TGTGCCAGCAGTTACACAGGGCTGGGCTATGGCTACACCTTC CASSYTGLGYGYTF
. TRBJ2-7 . 14 TRBV7-9 TGTGCCAGCAGCTCCCGCCTGACAGGACGAGAGCAGTACTTC CASSSRLTGREQYF
few TRBJ2-7 TRBD2 15 TRBV29-1 TGCAGCGTCTTCGCTAGCGGTGGCGGGTCCTACGAGCAGTACTTC CSVFASGGGSYEQYF
. TRBJ2-3 TRBD2 15 TRBV11-2 TGTGCCAGCACAGGACTAGCGGGGAACACAGATACGCAGTATTTT CASTGLAGNTDTQYF
few TRBJ2-2 . 13 TRBV6-5 TGTGCCAGCAGTTATATCGGCACCGGGGAGCTGTTTTTT CASSYIGTGELFF
. TRBJ2-1 TRBD2 16 TRBV29-1 TGCAGCGTTGAATTGGGTAGCGGGAGCCCCTACAATGAGCAGTTCTTC CSVELGSGSPYNEQFF
few TRBJ2-7 TRBD2 16 TRBV19 TGTGCCAGTAGTATCTCCGGGACTAGCGGCACCTACGAGCAGTACTTC CASSISGTSGTYEQYF
few TRBJ2-1 . 15 TRBV19 TGTGCCAGTAGTGCAGGGTACTCGTCCTACAATGAGCAGTTCTTC CASSAGYSSYNEQFF
. TRBJ2-2 . 13 TRBV9 TGTGCCAGCAGCGCAACTAGTCCCGGGGAGCTGTTTTTT CASSATSPGELFF
few TRBJ1-2 . 15 TRBV24-1 TGTGCCACCAGTGATTCCAGGGACCCTAACTATGGCTACACCTTC CATSDSRDPNYGYTF
. TRBJ2-6 . 13 TRBV9 TGTGCCAGCAGCGTAGCCGGGGCCAACGTCCTGACTTTC CASSVAGANVLTF
many TRBJ2-2 TRBD2 16 TRBV10-3 TGTGCCATCAGCCCTACTAGCGGGGCGAACACCGGGGAGCTGTTTTTT CAISPTSGANTGELFF
few TRBJ2-1 . 12 TRBV6-5 TGTGCCAGCACCCCAGCTGGGGATGAGCAGTTCTTC CASTPAGDEQFF
once TRBJ1-1 . 14 TRBV14 TGTGCCAGCAGCCAAGAGGGCAGTTACACTGAAGCTTTCTTT CASSQEGSYTEAFF
. TRBJ2-3 . 15 TRBV20-1 TGCAGTGCTAGAGATGGTGACTCCTACACAGATACGCAGTATTTT CSARDGDSYTDTQYF
. TRBJ2-5 . 11 TRBV27 TGTGCCAGCAGCCCAAAAGAGACCCAGTACTTC CASSPKETQYF
few TRBJ2-2 . 14 TRBV6-1 TGTGCCAGCAGTGAAATGCGAAACACCGGGGAGCTGTTTTTT CASSEMRNTGELFF
. TRBJ2-2 TRBD2 16 TRBV6-2/TRBV6-3 TGTGCCAGCAGTTCCGGACTAGCGGTGAACACCGGGGAGCTGTTTTTT CASSSGLAVNTGELFF
. TRBJ1-2 . 15 TRBV5-6 TGTGCCAGCAGTCTGAGGGGGGTTGGAAGCTATGGCTACACCTTC CASSLRGVGSYGYTF
few TRBJ2-7 TRBD1 14 TRBV7-9 TGTGCCAGCAGCTTAGTACAGGGGGCGAGGGAGCAGTACTTC CASSLVQGAREQYF
medium-sized TRBJ2-7 TRBD2 14 TRBV20-1 TGCAGTGCCGTGGGACTAGCGGTCTCCTACGAGCAGTACTTC CSAVGLAVSYEQYF
few TRBJ1-1 . 14 TRBV5-1 TGCGCCAGCAGCTTGGATTCCCCGCAGGGGAAAGCTTTCTTT CASSLDSPQGKAFF
few TRBJ2-7 TRBD1 12 TRBV29-1 TGCAGCGTACCGGGACAGGGGTACGAGCAGTACTTC CSVPGQGYEQYF
. TRBJ2-5 TRBD2 14 TRBV27 TGTGCCAGCAGCCCAATAGCGGGAGGAAAGACCCAGTACTTC CASSPIAGGKTQYF